Following are 7 T cell receptor beta chains from one sample sequenced in a study of OX40 agonist ivuxolimab in advanced cancers. Assay: immunoSEQ multiplex PCR; the TCRdb copy retains only in-frame clones and omits some. The sample includes about 30,000 clones, about three quarters seen only once; the top ten take around 25%. The sequencing used CD4+ or CD8+ T cells sorted from blood, collected in a trial of the OX40 agonist ivuxolimab. The receptors originated from an adult with an advanced solid tumor such as melanoma, head and neck, liver or kidney cancer.

J is TRBJ2-4 and V is TRBV19; D may be TRBD2 (6 bases). Per the germline V gene, CDR1 is LNHDA and CDR2 is SQIVND (reference sequence). V lost 3 bases and J lost 14, with 17 bases in between. This CDR3 has 13 amino acids. In nucleotides, the CDR3 is TGTGCCAGTAGTATTGGGGAGGTCAGGAGAAAGTACTTC. Its protein product is CASSIGEVRRKYF.

In this sample, this clone turned up a few times. V usage is TRBV13 and J usage is TRBJ2-7; 16 bases are shared with TRBD2. CDR1 is PRHDT, CDR2 FYEKMQ, per germline (reference sequence). V gave up 4 bases and J gave up 5 bases; unmatched junction bases: 8. The CDR3 has 17 residues. The CDR3 here is CASSWGLAGGPRNEQYF. CDR3 DNA: TGTGCCAGCAGCTGGGGACTAGCGGGGGGGCCGAGGAACGAGCAGTACTTC. The full variable domain, rest sourced from reference TRBV13 and TRBJ2-7, is AAGVIQSPRHLIKEKRETATLKCYPIPRHDTVYWYQQGPGQDPQFLISFYEKMQSDKGSIPDRFSAQQFSDYHSELNMSSLELGDSALYFCASSWGLAGGPRNEQYFGPGTRLTVT.

This clone occurred a few times. The rearrangement links TRBV5-1 to TRBJ1-1; no definite D call. V lost 6 bases and J 1 base, leaving 10 bases between the germline ends. Germline V gene lookup returns CDR1 SGHRS and CDR2 YFSETQ. The CDR3 runs to 13 residues. This chain's CDR3 is CASTWAGNTEAFF. CDR3 bases: TGCGCCAGCACCTGGGCTGGGAACACTGAAGCTTTCTTT.

V and J are TRBV27 and TRBJ2-7; D is perhaps TRBD1 (6 bases). Germline CDR1 reads MNHEY; CDR2 reads SMNVEV (reference sequence). This CDR3 is built from 13 residues. The V end was cut by 6 bases, the J end by 3 bases, with 12 bases between. The CDR3 DNA reads as TGTGCCAGCAGCCCAGGGGCAGTCTACGAGCAGTACTTC. It translates to CASSPGAVYEQYF.

The chain combines TRBV11-2 with TRBJ2-1; 7 bases fit TRBD2. V shed 4 bases, J shed 4 bases, and the junction held 7 bases outside the gene matches. The CDR3 contains 15 residues. Germline V gives CDR1 SGHAT, CDR2 FQNNGV. CDR3 nucleotide sequence: TGTGCCAGCAGCTCTAGGGACTACCAATACAATGAGCAGTTCTTC. This gives the protein CASSSRDYQYNEQFF.

J is TRBJ2-5 and V is TRBV28; D gene uncertain. The ends were cut back, 4 bases at V and 2 bases at J, with 5 bases in the middle. The germline V gene has CDR1 MDHEN and CDR2 SYDVKM. This CDR3 is 12 amino acids long. The CDR3 loop reads CASSYSQETQYF. The CDR3, as DNA: TGTGCCAGCAGTTATTCTCAAGAGACCCAGTACTTC.

The gene calls are TRBV5-1 and TRBJ2-1; possible D gene TRBD2, 5 bases. CDR1 and CDR2 from the germline V gene are SGHRS and YFSETQ. V lost 0 bases, J lost 7 bases, and 8 bases lay in between. The CDR3 runs to 13 residues. CDR3 loop: CASSLVGVNEQFF. CDR3 nucleotide sequence: TGCGCCAGCAGCTTGGTCGGGGTGAATGAGCAGTTCTTC.